Sequencing of this TCR beta chain was carried out in a study of T cell repertoires in cytomegalovirus infection. Study details: Selection of CMV epitopes for the study included recently identified HLA-C-restricted and well-studied HLA-B-restricted ones. Shared public TCR beta signatures pointed to both CMV infection and a matching HLA type. Notes on the study in general: In two of eight donors, the top clonotype was HLA-C-restricted CMV-specific. CMV carriers with the relevant HLA were identified by cumulative public TCR beta family frequency.

TCRdb re-analysed the reads in MiXCR, keeping a single row per CDR3 protein. The table lists some 940,000 distinct CDR3 sequences, 30% to 40% of them singletons. This CDR3 has 17 amino acids. V was pared by 5 bases and J by 0 bases, with 7 bases of the junction left unmatched. Germline values: CDR1 SGHVS, CDR2 FNYEAQ. This clonotype was detected a few times. Antigen unknown. The chain couples TRBV7-6 to TRBJ1-5; TRBD1 matches 10 bases. The source of this sequence is a human donor in good health (CMV status not recorded). Some clones in this sample may be carry-over from other donors' samples. Source: cultured CD8+ T cells from PBMCs, taken from culture after CMV antigen stimulation. The CDR3 DNA reads as TGTGCCAGCAGCCCGGGACAGGGGACCTATAGCAATCAGCCCCAGCATTTT. It codes for CASSPGQGTYSNQPQHF.